This TCR beta chain comes out of a study of CD8+CD57+ T cells in acquired aplastic anemia. V dropped 3 bases and J dropped 2 bases, with 17 bases sitting between them. The CDR3 spans 16 residues. CDR1 and CDR2 from the germline V gene are WNHNN and SYGVQD (reference sequence). CDR3 and TCR beta VDJ profiling relied on a genomic DNA template. TCRdb fed the reads into MiXCR, producing one record per CDR3 protein. The data show more than 150,000 distinct CDR3 sequences, more than 45% seen once. Patients who underwent sequencing had shown CD8+CD57+ cell expansion by flow cytometry. Sequencing was performed on sorted CD4+, CD8+, or CD8+CD57+ T cells (not recorded which) from PBMCs. The sequence came from a human donor with aplastic anemia. The chain uses TRBV10-1 and TRBJ2-7, with unresolved D. For the CDR3, the DNA is TGCGCCAGCAGTGAAAATTTCGTACATTGGGCCTACGAGCAGTACTTC. Protein sequence: CASSENFVHWAYEQYF.